These 28 T cell receptor beta chains originate from one sample sequenced in a study of vaccination effects on CD4 cells after COVID-19. Following a 10-day culture, CD4+ T cells were purified. No antigens are known for them. Sequenced by immunoSEQ multiplex PCR; TCRdb stores in-frame clones only, minus some. This sample carries about 45,000 clones, around 74% of them seen once, and the ten largest clones take around 7.9%. The source material was CD4+ T cells from PBMCs cultured without peptide, sampled before COVID-19 vaccination. These receptors all stem from a human donor who had a prior SARS-CoV-2 infection.

As DNA, the CDR3 is TGCAGCGCCACTCGACAGGCTGCCCCCTACGAGCAGTACTTC. This codes for CSATRQAAPYEQYF. This chain links TRBV29-1 with TRBJ2-7, with D tentatively TRBD1 (6 bases). Germline lookup yields CDR1 SQVTM and CDR2 ANQGSEA. The CDR3 runs to 14 residues. V lost 7 bases and J lost 2, with 18 bases in between.

This clone was seen more than once but under ten times. The V call is TRBV5-1, the J call TRBJ2-1, with D perhaps assigned TRBD1 or TRBD2 (7 bases each). The CDR3 has 21 amino acids. Germline CDR1 SGHRS, CDR2 YFSETQ. The V end was cut by 2 bases, the J end by 3 bases, with 30 bases between. CDR3 amino acids: CASSLGRGRSGWGQYYNEQFF. DNA of the CDR3: TGCGCCAGCAGCTTAGGGAGGGGGCGCAGCGGGTGGGGGCAATACTACAATGAGCAGTTCTTC.

CDR3 loop: CATSRDLPSGGYSNQPQHF. The DNA for the CDR3 is TGTGCCACCAGCAGAGACCTCCCGTCGGGAGGTTATAGCAATCAGCCCCAGCATTTT. The gene calls are TRBV15 and TRBJ1-5; D uncertain. The V end lost 0 bases, the J end lost 0 bases, and 18 bases lay between the germline ends. CDR3 length equals 19 residues. Germline V gene data show CDR1 as LNHNV and CDR2 as YYDKDF (reference sequence). The whole variable domain, remainder taken from reference TRBV15 and TRBJ1-5, is DAMVIQNPRYQVTQFGKPVTLSCSQTLNHNVMYWYQQKSSQAPKLLFHYYDKDFNNEADTPDNFQSRRPNTSFCFLDIRSPGLGDTAMYLCATSRDLPSGGYSNQPQHFGDGTRLSIL.

This clone came up a few times. This chain links TRBV2 with TRBJ2-1, with TRBD2 matching 12 bases. The V gene end was trimmed by 5 bases and the J gene end by 6 bases; junction bases not matched to a gene: 5. The CDR3 is made up of 15 amino acids. CDR1 SNHLY and CDR2 FYNNEI come from the germline V gene. The CDR3, as DNA: TGTGCCAGCAGTAGGACTAGCGGGAAGGTCAATGAGCAGTTCTTC. This encodes CASSRTSGKVNEQFF.

This clone was found a few times. The CDR3 sequence is CASSLDRDQPQHF. The CDR3 bases are TGTGCCAGCAGCTTGGACAGGGATCAGCCCCAGCATTTT. The gene calls are TRBV7-2 and TRBJ1-5; 8 bases agree with TRBD1. This CDR3 is 13 amino acids long. In germline, CDR1 is SGHTA, CDR2 FQGNSA. With V trimmed by 3 bases and J by 5 bases, 0 bases remained unmatched.

The chain has TRBV3-1 (or the pseudogene TRBV3-2) and TRBJ2-1, with D uncertain. The length of the CDR3 is 13 residues. Trimming stripped 1 base from V and 16 bases from J, with 17 bases between. CDR1 and CDR2 (germline): LGHDT, YNNKEL (reference sequence). Written as DNA, the CDR3 is TGTGCCAGCAGCCAAGTCTTTGCTGATCGGTCTTTCTTC. It encodes CASSQVFADRSFF.

The genes are TRBV18 and TRBJ2-7; 9 bases are a match to TRBD2. Trimming took 2 bases from V and 4 from J; bases not matched to a gene: 9. Germline assignment: CDR1 KGHSH and CDR2 LQKENI. The CDR3 sequence is 16 residues long. CDR3 nucleotides: TGTGCCAGCTCACCAAACAGAGGCGGGGGGGCATACGAGCAGTACTTC. Translation: CASSPNRGGGAYEQYF.

The rearrangement uses TRBV6-4 and TRBJ2-3; 7 bases map to TRBD1. This CDR3 comprises 16 residues. Trimming took 6 bases from V and 2 from J; bases not matched to a gene: 11. Germline loops: CDR1 MRHNA, CDR2 SNTAGT. CDR3 loop: CASSALPTGITDTQYF. CDR3 in DNA: TGTGCCAGCAGCGCCCTACCGACAGGGATCACAGATACGCAGTATTTT.

This chain joins TRBV18 and TRBJ2-6, with 7 bases lining up with TRBD2. This CDR3 spans 15 amino acids. CDR1 and CDR2 from the germline V gene are KGHSH and LQKENI. The ends lost 4 bases at V and 4 bases at J; junction bases unmatched: 4. CDR3: CASSRGLSGANVLTF. The CDR3 DNA sequence: TGTGCCAGCTCACGGGGACTATCCGGGGCCAACGTCCTGACTTTC.

J is TRBJ2-7 and V is TRBV5-6; the D is unclear. The germline V and J ends were trimmed by 4 bases and 0 bases, with 11 bases remaining between them. Germline-derived CDR1 and CDR2 are SGHDT and YYEEEE. The CDR3 consists of 14 residues. The CDR3 nucleotides read TGTGCCAGCAGCACAATCGCCACCTCCTACGAGCAGTACTTC. Translated: CASSTIATSYEQYF.

The chain combines TRBV11-3 with TRBJ2-3, with D perhaps given as TRBD1 or TRBD2 (5 bases each). The CDR3 covers 19 residues. Germline CDR1 SGHNT, CDR2 YENEEA. Trimming stripped 0 bases from V and 1 base from J, with 20 bases between. In DNA form, the CDR3 reads TGTGCCAGCAGCTTAGATCCCGGTAACGGGGCCGAAGGCACAGATACGCAGTATTTT. Translation: CASSLDPGNGAEGTDTQYF.

Only one count was recorded for this clone. The chain is built from TRBV3-1 (or the pseudogene TRBV3-2) and TRBJ2-3; tentatively, D is TRBD2 (6 bases). From germline, CDR1 is LGHDT and CDR2 YNNKEL (reference sequence). V shed 6 bases and J shed 5 bases, with 15 bases lying between them. The CDR3 has 14 residues. The DNA of the CDR3 is TGTGCCAGCAGACGCAGCGGGTGGGGAGATACGCAGTATTTT. Encoded protein: CASRRSGWGDTQYF.

This clone is a singleton in its sample. The chain links TRBV9 to TRBJ1-4; unclear D gene. Germline V gene sequence: CDR1 SGDLS, CDR2 YYNGEE. Deletions cut 5 bases from V and 5 bases from J, with 13 bases between. CDR3 length: 14 amino acids. CDR3 coding DNA: TGTGCCAGCAGTCGAGAGGGCGGAAATGAAAAACTGTTTTTT. Amino acids: CASSREGGNEKLFF.

The chain carries TRBV10-2 and TRBJ2-2, with 11 bases matching TRBD2. Germline V gene sequence: CDR1 WSHSY, CDR2 SAAADI. V gave up 3 bases and J gave up 6 bases; unmatched junction bases: 15. This CDR3 contains 19 residues. CDR3 sequence reads: CASSDLAGGPNQASGELFF. The CDR3 DNA sequence: TGCGCCAGCAGTGACTTAGCGGGGGGGCCAAATCAAGCCTCCGGGGAGCTGTTTTTT.

The rearrangement joins TRBV5-4 to TRBJ2-7; a weak D match, TRBD1 (6 bases). Looked up from germline, CDR1 is SGHNT and CDR2 is YYREEE (reference sequence). This CDR3 has 12 amino acids. Between the trimmed V and J ends, which lost 2 bases and 7 bases, there was a span of 10 bases. CDR3 in DNA: TGTGCCAGCAGCTTTTCTACAGGGGAGCAGTACTTC. Its protein is CASSFSTGEQYF.

V usage is TRBV5-4 and J usage is TRBJ1-2, with 8 positions matching TRBD1. This CDR3 comprises 14 residues. V was pared by 4 bases and J by 4 bases, with 6 bases of the junction left unmatched. The germline V gene encodes CDR1 SGHNT and CDR2 YYREEE (reference sequence). The CDR3: CASSPNTGGYGYTF. CDR3 sequence (DNA): TGTGCCAGCAGCCCTAATACAGGGGGCTATGGCTACACCTTC. The full variable domain, its missing parts supplied by reference TRBV5-4 and TRBJ1-2, is ETGVTQSPTHLIKTRGQQVTLRCSSQSGHNTVSWYQQALGQGPQFIFQYYREEENGRGNFPPRFSGLQFPNYSSELNVNALELDDSALYLCASSPNTGGYGYTFGSGTRLTVV.

V gene TRBV9 combines with J gene TRBJ2-1, with D perhaps matching TRBD1 or TRBD2 (5 bases each). The V end lost 3 bases, the J end lost 4 bases, and 14 bases lay between the germline ends. The CDR3 extends over 15 amino acids. The germline CDR1 and CDR2 sequences are SGDLS and YYNGEE. CDR3 in DNA: TGTGCCAGCAGCGCGGACACGAGCGGATACAATGAGCAGTTCTTC. It translates to CASSADTSGYNEQFF. The whole variable domain, remainder taken from reference TRBV9 and TRBJ2-1, is DSGVTQTPKHLITATGQRVTLRCSPRSGDLSVYWYQQSLDQGLQFLIQYYNGEERAKGNILERFSAQQFPDLHSELNLSSLELGDSALYFCASSADTSGYNEQFFGPGTRLTVL.

This clone was recorded a few times. The rearrangement uses TRBV7-3 and TRBJ2-3, with 9 bases that match TRBD2. Germline CDR1 SGHTA, CDR2 FQGTGA. The CDR3 consists of 13 residues. Unmatched junction bases numbered 3, after V lost 2 bases and J lost 9 bases. The chain's CDR3 is CASSLGTSGTQYF. The CDR3 DNA sequence: TGTGCCAGCAGCTTAGGAACTAGCGGGACGCAGTATTTT. The entire variable domain, with the rest obtained from reference TRBV7-3 and TRBJ2-3, is as follows: GAGVSQTPSNKVTEKGKYVELRCDPISGHTALYWYRQSLGQGPEFLIYFQGTGAADDSGLPNDRFFAVRPEGSVSTLKIQRTERGDSAVYLCASSLGTSGTQYFGPGTRLTVL.

This chain links TRBV5-1 with TRBJ1-1, with 7 nucleotides matching TRBD1. Losses at the gene ends were 2 bases for V and 4 bases for J; bases not matched to a gene: 5. In germline, CDR1 is SGHRS, CDR2 YFSETQ. The CDR3 covers 14 residues. In nucleotides, the CDR3 is TGCGCCAGCAGCTTCCAGGGGGTTATCACTGAAGCTTTCTTT. Amino acids: CASSFQGVITEAFF.

This sequence joins TRBV5-1 and TRBJ2-5; 10 nucleotides agree with TRBD1. Germline CDR1 reads SGHRS; CDR2 reads YFSETQ. The CDR3 runs to 14 residues. Trimming removed 4 bases from V and 4 bases from J; junction bases left unmatched: 4. CDR3 DNA sequence: TGCGCCAGCAGCGGGACAGGGGAGGCAGAGACCCAGTACTTC. Translating it yields CASSGTGEAETQYF.

The chain employs TRBV4-1 and TRBJ2-3, with 13 bases that match TRBD2. The CDR3 spans 17 residues. In germline, CDR1 is MGHRA, CDR2 YSYEKL. J was trimmed by 2 bases and V by 3 bases; bases with no gene match: 5. Here the CDR3 DNA reads TGCGCCAGCAGCCAGGAAGGGACTAGCGGGGACACAGATACGCAGTATTTT. This encodes CASSQEGTSGDTDTQYF.

The chain uses TRBV4-2 and TRBJ2-7; TRBD1 matches at 9 bases. The length of the CDR3 is 14 residues. Trimming cost V 3 bases and J 6 bases; bases outside gene matches: 6. In germline, CDR1 is LGHNA, CDR2 YNFKEQ. CDR3 DNA sequence: TGTGCCAGCAGCCAGGGGGGACAGGGTCGCGAGCAGTACTTC. Translating it yields CASSQGGQGREQYF.

The CDR3 here is CATSREPYRSYNEQFF. The CDR3 region has the DNA TGTGCCACCAGCAGAGAACCATACAGGTCCTACAATGAGCAGTTCTTC. This sequence joins TRBV15 and TRBJ2-1, with D tentatively TRBD1 (5 bases). V lost 0 bases to trimming and J lost 1 base, with 10 bases between them. Germline lookup yields CDR1 LNHNV and CDR2 YYDKDF (reference sequence). This CDR3 has 16 residues.

This chain links TRBV23-1 with TRBJ1-5, with unresolved D. TRBV23-1 carries the ORF label, with uncertain function. V was clipped by 0 bases and J by 9 bases, with 15 bases between them. The CDR3 contains 15 residues. The CDR3 coding sequence is TGCGCCAGCAGTCAATCGCAGAACGGGGAGAGGCCCCAGCATTTT. Translated, it gives CASSQSQNGERPQHF.

The CDR3 DNA follows: TGTGCCACCAGCAGTCTTGATCGGGGGGCGGTTGAAGCTTTCTTT. Encoded protein: CATSSLDRGAVEAFF. The V gene is TRBV15, the J gene TRBJ1-1, with D tentatively TRBD1 (6 bases). The V gene lost 3 bases and the J gene lost 7 bases, with 18 bases spanning the gap. This CDR3 contains 15 residues. Germline CDR1 and CDR2: LNHNV and YYDKDF (reference sequence).

This CDR3 reads CASSQRGGNTEAFF. In nucleotides, the CDR3 is TGCGCCAGCAGCCAACGCGGGGGGAACACTGAAGCTTTCTTT. The V and J genes are TRBV4-1 and TRBJ1-1; tentative D call: TRBD1 (5 bases). Germline values: CDR1 MGHRA, CDR2 YSYEKL. This CDR3 comprises 14 residues. Between the trimmed V and J ends, which lost 2 bases and 1 base, there was a span of 8 bases.

In its sample, this clone was seen a few times. The genes are TRBV25-1 and TRBJ2-1, with D unresolved. The CDR3 runs to 11 residues. CDR1 is MGHDK, CDR2 SYGVNS, per germline. V was trimmed by 6 bases and J by 3 bases, leaving 3 bases between them. CDR3 sequence (DNA): TGTGCCAGCAGCGACTACAATGAGCAGTTCTTC. Translation gives CASSDYNEQFF.

The V call is TRBV4-1, the J call TRBJ2-7, with 10 bases identical to TRBD2. The J segment lost 7 bases and the V segment lost 4 bases, leaving 13 bases of the junction unmatched. In germline, CDR1 is MGHRA, CDR2 YSYEKL. The CDR3 is 16 amino acids. The DNA of the CDR3 is TGCGCCAGCAGCCCTCTAGCGGGAGCTACTATGAAAGAGCAGTACTTC. Translated: CASSPLAGATMKEQYF.